This T cell receptor (beta chain) was found in a study of CD8 T cells in ankylosing spondylitis. In regard to this clonotype: Its antigen is not known.

Study-wide points: Researchers reportedly found disease-linked clones significantly enriched in matched ankylosing spondylitis synovial fluid. Previous work reported some of these motif variants in the synovial fluid and blood of reactive arthritis.

Germline V gene data show CDR1 as SGHRS and CDR2 as YFSETQ. The CDR3 is 13 amino acids. Trimming removed 6 bases at V and 3 bases at J, with 9 bases between. Quantitative barcoded 5'-RACE was used to prepare TCR beta libraries. TCRdb used MiXCR to reprocess the 5' RACE reads, holding one entry per CDR3 protein. The profile shows some 270,000 distinct CDR3 sequences, roughly 32% of them singletons. The rearrangement joins TRBV5-1 to TRBJ2-2, with D tentatively TRBD1 (5 bases). The sequencing input was blood, either unsorted or a sorted T cell fraction (not recorded which). The source of this sequence is a male donor with ankylosing spondylitis or in good health (not recorded which). The CDR3 nucleotides are TGCGCCAGCATCCAGGGCCACACCGGGGAGCTGTTTTTT. The encoded protein is CASIQGHTGELFF.